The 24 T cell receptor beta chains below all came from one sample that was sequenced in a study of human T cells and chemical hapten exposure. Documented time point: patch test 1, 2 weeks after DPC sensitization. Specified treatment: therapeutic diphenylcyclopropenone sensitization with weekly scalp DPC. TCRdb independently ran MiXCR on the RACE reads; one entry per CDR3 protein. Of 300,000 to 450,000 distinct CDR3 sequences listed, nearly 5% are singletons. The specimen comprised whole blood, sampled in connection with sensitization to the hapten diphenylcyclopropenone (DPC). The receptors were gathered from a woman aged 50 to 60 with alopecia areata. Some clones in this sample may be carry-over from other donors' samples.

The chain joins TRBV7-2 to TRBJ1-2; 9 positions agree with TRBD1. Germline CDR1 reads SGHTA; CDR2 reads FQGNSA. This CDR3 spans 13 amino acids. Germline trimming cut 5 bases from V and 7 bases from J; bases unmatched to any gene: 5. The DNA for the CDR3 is TGTGCCAGCAGCCGGGACAGGGTCGTTGGCTACACCTTC. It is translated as CASSRDRVVGYTF.

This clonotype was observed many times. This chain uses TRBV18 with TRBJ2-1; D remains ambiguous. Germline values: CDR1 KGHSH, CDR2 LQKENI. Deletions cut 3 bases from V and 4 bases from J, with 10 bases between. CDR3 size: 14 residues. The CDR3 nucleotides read TGTGCCAGCTCACCCGACATTGGTTACAATGAGCAGTTCTTC. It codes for CASSPDIGYNEQFF.

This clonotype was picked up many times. This CDR3 is CASSFTSGNQETQYF. The CDR3 DNA reads TGTGCCAGCAGCTTTACTAGCGGGAACCAAGAGACCCAGTACTTC. The rearrangement links TRBV7-2 to TRBJ2-5; 10 nucleotides agree with TRBD2. The germline gives CDR1 SGHTA, CDR2 FQGNSA. J was trimmed by 0 bases and V by 3 bases; bases with no gene match: 1. The CDR3 has 15 amino acids.

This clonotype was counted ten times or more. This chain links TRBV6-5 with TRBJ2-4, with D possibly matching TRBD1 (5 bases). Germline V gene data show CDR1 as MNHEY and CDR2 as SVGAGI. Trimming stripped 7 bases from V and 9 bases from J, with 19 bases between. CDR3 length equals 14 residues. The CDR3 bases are TGTGCCAGCACCCCTCCTGGCCGAAGGGGCATTCAGTACTTC. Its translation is CASTPPGRRGIQYF.

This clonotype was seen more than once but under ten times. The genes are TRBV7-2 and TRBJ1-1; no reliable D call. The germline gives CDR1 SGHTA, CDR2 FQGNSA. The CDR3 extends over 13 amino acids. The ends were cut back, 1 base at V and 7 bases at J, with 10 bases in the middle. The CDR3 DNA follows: TGTGCCAGCAGCTTAGGGGCGGGTCTTGAAGCTTTCTTT. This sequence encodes CASSLGAGLEAFF.

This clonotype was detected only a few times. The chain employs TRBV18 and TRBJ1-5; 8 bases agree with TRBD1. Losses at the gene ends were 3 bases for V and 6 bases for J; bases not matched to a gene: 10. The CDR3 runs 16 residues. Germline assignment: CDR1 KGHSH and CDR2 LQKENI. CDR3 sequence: CASSPRTGQAAQPQHF. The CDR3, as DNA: TGTGCCAGCTCACCCAGGACAGGGCAAGCCGCTCAGCCCCAGCATTTT. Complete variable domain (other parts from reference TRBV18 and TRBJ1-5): NAGVMQNPRHLVRRRGQEARLRCSPMKGHSHVYWYRQLPEEGLKFMVYLQKENIIDESGMPKERFSAEFPKEGPSILRIQQVVRGDSAAYFCASSPRTGQAAQPQHFGDGTRLSIL.

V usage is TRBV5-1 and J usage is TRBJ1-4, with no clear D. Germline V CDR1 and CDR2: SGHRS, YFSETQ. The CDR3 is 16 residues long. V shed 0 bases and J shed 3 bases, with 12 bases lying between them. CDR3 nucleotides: TGCGCCAGCAGCTTGGGGGCGGCAGGCCCTAATGAAAAACTGTTTTTT. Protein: CASSLGAAGPNEKLFF.

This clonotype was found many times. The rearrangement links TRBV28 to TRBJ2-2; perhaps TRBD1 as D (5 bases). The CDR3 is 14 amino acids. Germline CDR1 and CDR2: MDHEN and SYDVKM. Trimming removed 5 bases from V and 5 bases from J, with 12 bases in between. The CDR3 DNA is TGTGCCAGCAGTCTCCAGGCAGGGACCGGGGAGCTGTTTTTT. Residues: CASSLQAGTGELFF. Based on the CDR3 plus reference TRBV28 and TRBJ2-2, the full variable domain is DVKVTQSSRYLVKRTGEKVFLECVQDMDHENMFWYRQDPGLGLRLIYFSYDVKMKEKGDIPEGYSVSREKKERFSLILESASTNQTSMYLCASSLQAGTGELFFGEGSRLTVL.

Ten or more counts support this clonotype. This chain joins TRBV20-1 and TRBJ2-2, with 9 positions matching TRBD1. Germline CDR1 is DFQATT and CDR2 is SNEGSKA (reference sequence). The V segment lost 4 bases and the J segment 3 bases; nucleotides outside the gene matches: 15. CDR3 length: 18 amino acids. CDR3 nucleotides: TGCAGTGCTAACTACTACCGAAAAGGACAGGGGTACACCGGGGAGCTGTTTTTT. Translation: CSANYYRKGQGYTGELFF.

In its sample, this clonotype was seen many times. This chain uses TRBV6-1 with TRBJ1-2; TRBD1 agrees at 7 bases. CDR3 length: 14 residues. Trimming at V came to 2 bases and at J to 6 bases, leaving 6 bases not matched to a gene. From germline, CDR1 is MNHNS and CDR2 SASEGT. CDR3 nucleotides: TGTGCCAGCAGTGAAAGACAGGGAAGAGATGGCTACACCTTC. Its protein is CASSERQGRDGYTF.

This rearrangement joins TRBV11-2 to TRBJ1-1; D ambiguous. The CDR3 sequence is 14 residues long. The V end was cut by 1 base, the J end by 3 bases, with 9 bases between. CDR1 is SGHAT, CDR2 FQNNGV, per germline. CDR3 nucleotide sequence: TGTGCCAGCAGCTTAGGACCCGTCGACACTGAAGCTTTCTTT. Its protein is CASSLGPVDTEAFF.

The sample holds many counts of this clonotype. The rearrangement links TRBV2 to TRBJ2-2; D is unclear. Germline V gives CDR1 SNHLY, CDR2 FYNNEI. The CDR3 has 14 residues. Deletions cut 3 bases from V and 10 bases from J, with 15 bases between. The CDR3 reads CASSDGPPDEELFF. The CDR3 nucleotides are TGTGCCAGCAGTGACGGGCCCCCCGACGAGGAGCTGTTTTTT.

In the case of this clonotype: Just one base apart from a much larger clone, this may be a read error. CDR3 coding DNA: TGTGTCTGGAGTGAGACCGGGCCCAACCGGGAAAAACTGTTTTTT. Its protein is CVWSETGPNREKLFF. This sequence joins TRBV30 and TRBJ1-4; D remains ambiguous. The germline V gene has CDR1 GTSNPN and CDR2 SVGIG (reference sequence). The CDR3 runs to 15 residues. The full variable domain, rest sourced from reference TRBV30 and TRBJ1-4, is SQTIHQWPATLVQPVGSPLSLECTVEGTSNPNLYWYRQAAGRGLQLLFYSVGIGQISSEVPQNLSASRPQDRQFILSSKKLLLSDSGFYLCVWSETGPNREKLFFGSGTQLSVL.

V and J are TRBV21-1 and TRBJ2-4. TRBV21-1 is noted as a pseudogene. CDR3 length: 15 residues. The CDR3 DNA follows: TGTGCCAGCAATGTTGAATTATCGGGCAAAAACATTCAGTACTTC. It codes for CASNVELSGKNIQYF.

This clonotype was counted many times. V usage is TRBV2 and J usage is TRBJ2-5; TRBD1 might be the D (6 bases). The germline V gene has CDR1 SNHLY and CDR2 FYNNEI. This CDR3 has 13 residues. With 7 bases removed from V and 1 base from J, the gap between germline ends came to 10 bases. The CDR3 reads CASMGAVQETQYF. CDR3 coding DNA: TGTGCCAGCATGGGGGCGGTCCAAGAGACCCAGTACTTC.

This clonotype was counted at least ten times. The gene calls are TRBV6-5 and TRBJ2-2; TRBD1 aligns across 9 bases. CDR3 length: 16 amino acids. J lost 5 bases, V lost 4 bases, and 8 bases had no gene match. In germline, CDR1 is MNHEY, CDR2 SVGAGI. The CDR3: CASSLGQGVGTGELFF. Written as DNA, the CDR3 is TGTGCCAGCAGTTTGGGACAGGGAGTAGGGACCGGGGAGCTGTTTTTT.

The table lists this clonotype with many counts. CDR3: CATSRWTGFSTDTQYF. DNA of the CDR3: TGTGCCACCAGCCGTTGGACAGGGTTTAGCACAGATACGCAGTATTTT. The V and J genes are TRBV15 and TRBJ2-3; TRBD1 matches 8 bases. Germline CDR1 LNHNV, CDR2 YYDKDF (reference sequence). The CDR3 length is 16 residues. Losses at the gene ends were 5 bases for V and 0 bases for J; bases not matched to a gene: 7.

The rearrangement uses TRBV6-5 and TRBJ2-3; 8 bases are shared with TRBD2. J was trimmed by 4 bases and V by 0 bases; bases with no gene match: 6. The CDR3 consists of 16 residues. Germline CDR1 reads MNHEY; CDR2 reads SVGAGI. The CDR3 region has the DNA TGTGCCAGCAGTTACTCGGCGGGGGGCCCCCCAGATACGCAGTATTTT. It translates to CASSYSAGGPPDTQYF.

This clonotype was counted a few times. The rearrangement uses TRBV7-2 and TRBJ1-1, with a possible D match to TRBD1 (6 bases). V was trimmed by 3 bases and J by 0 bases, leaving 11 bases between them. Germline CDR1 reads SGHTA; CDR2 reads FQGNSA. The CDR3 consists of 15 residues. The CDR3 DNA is TGTGCCAGCAGCTTTCCCGGGACACTGAACACTGAAGCTTTCTTT. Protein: CASSFPGTLNTEAFF.

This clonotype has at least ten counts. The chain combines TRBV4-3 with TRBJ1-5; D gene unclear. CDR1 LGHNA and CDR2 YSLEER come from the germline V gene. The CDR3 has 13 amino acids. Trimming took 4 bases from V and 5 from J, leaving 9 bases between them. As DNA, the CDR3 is TGCGCCAGCAGCCGTGACTCTTATCAGCCCCAGCATTTT. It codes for CASSRDSYQPQHF.

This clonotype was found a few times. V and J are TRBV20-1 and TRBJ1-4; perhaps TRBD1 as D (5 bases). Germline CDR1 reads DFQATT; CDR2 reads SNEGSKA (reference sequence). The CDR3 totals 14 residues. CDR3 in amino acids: CGGTGASTNEKLFF. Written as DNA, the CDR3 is TGCGGGGGGACTGGGGCCTCAACTAATGAAAAACTGTTTTTT.

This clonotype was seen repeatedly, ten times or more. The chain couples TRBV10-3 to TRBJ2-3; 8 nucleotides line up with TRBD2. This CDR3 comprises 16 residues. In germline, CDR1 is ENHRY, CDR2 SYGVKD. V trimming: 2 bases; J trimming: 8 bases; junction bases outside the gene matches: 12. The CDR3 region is CAISELGTRGSGTQYF. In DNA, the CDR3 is TGTGCCATCAGTGAGCTGGGGACTAGGGGATCTGGTACGCAGTATTTT.

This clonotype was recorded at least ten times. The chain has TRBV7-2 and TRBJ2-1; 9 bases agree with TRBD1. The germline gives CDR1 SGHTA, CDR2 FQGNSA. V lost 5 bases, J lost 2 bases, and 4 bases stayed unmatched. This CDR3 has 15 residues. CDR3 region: CASSLDRGTYNEQFF. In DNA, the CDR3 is TGTGCCAGCAGCCTGGACAGGGGAACCTACAATGAGCAGTTCTTC.

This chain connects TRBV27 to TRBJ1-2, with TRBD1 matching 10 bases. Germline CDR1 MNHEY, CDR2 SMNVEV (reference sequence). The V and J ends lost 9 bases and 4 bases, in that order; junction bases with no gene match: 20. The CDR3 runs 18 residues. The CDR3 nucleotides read TGTGCCAGTCCTTCCTTCCGGGACAGGGGTCTGGAGGGCTATGGCTACACCTTC. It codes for CASPSFRDRGLEGYGYTF.